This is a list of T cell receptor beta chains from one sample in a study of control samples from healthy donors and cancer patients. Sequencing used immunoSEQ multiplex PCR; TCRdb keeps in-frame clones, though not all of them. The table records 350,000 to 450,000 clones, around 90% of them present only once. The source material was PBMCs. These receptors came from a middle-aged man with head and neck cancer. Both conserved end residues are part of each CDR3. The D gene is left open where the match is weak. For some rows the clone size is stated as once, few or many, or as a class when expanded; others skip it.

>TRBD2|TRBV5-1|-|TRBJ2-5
CASSPELAVVRETQYF
TGCGCCAGCAGCCCCGAACTAGCGGTGGTGCGAGAGACCCAGTACTTC
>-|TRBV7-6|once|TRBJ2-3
CASSWKDHDTQYF
TGTGCCAGCAGCTGGAAGGACCATGATACGCAGTATTTT
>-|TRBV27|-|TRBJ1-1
CASSLSTGFSFTEAFF
TGTGCCAGCAGTTTATCAACAGGGTTTTCGTTCACTGAAGCTTTCTTT
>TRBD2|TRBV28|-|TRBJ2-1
CASSPRQGGTSGRDNEQFF
TGTGCCAGCAGTCCCCGACAGGGTGGGACTAGCGGGCGAGACAATGAGCAGTTCTTC
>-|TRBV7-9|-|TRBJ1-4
CASSSLTGTDEKLFF
TGTGCCAGCAGCTCTTTAACGGGGACGGATGAAAAACTGTTTTTT
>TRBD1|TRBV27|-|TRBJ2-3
CASSSDRGHPDTQYF
TGTGCCAGCAGTTCTGACAGGGGGCACCCAGATACGCAGTATTTT
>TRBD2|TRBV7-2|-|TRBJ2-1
CASSSSGTSAYNEQFF
TGTGCCAGCAGCAGCTCCGGGACTAGCGCTTACAATGAGCAGTTCTTC
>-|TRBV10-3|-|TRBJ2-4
CAISTEDRGLAKNIQYF
TGTGCCATCAGTACCGAGGACCGAGGGTTGGCCAAAAACATTCAGTACTTC
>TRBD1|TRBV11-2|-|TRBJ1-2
CASSSRTAGQGGYGYTF
TGTGCCAGCAGCTCCCGAACAGCAGGACAGGGGGGCTATGGCTACACCTTC
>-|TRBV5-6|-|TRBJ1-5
CASSPYGQPQHF
TGTGCCAGCAGCCCGTACGGTCAGCCCCAGCATTTT
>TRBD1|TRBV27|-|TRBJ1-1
CASSRGQLNTEAFF
TGTGCCAGCAGCCGGGGACAGCTTAACACTGAAGCTTTCTTT
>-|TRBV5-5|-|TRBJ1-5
CASSLEGAVNQPQHF
TGTGCCAGCAGCTTGGAAGGGGCAGTCAATCAGCCCCAGCATTTT
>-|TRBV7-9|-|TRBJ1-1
CASSLGGSTEAFF
TGTGCCAGCAGCTTAGGGGGGAGCACTGAAGCTTTCTTT
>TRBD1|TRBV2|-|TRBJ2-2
CASKAGTGNTGELFF
TGTGCCAGCAAGGCGGGGACAGGGAACACCGGGGAGCTGTTTTTT
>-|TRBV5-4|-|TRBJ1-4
CASSLFAVGGQKLFF
TGTGCCAGCAGCTTGTTTGCAGTGGGGGGACAAAAACTGTTTTTT
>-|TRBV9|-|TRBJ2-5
CASSVSSGGDETQYF
TGTGCCAGCAGCGTATCTTCCGGGGGCGATGAGACCCAGTACTTC
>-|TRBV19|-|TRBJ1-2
CASSITSGGVYGYTF
TGTGCCAGTAGTATTACGTCCGGCGGAGTCTATGGCTACACCTTC
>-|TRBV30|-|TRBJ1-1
CAWLDAEAFF
TGTGCCTGGCTGGACGCTGAAGCTTTCTTT
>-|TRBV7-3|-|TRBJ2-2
CASSIGWPGELFF
TGTGCCAGCAGTATTGGGTGGCCCGGGGAGCTGTTTTTT
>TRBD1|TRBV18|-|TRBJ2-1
CASRTFGTGAYNEQFF
TGTGCCAGCCGGACGTTTGGGACAGGGGCCTACAATGAGCAGTTCTTC
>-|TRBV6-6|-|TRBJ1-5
CASAPGPGYQPQHF
TGTGCCAGCGCTCCCGGGCCGGGTTATCAGCCCCAGCATTTT
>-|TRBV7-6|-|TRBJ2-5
CASSLARPQGETQYF
TGTGCCAGCAGCTTAGCAAGGCCTCAGGGGGAGACCCAGTACTTC
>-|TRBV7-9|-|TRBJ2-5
CASSRGTRGQETQYF
TGTGCCAGCAGCAGGGGGACCCGTGGGCAAGAGACCCAGTACTTC
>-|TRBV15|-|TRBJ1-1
CATSREDTSNTEAFF
TGTGCCACCAGCAGAGAGGACACTTCGAACACTGAAGCTTTCTTT
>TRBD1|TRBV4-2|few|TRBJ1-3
CASSPGGTDGNTIYF
TGTGCCAGCAGCCCCGGTGGGACAGATGGAAACACCATATATTTT
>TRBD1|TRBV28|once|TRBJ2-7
CASRGQGPRSVYF
TGTGCCAGCAGGGGACAGGGACCACGTAGTGTGTACTTC
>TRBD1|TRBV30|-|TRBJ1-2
CAWSVGQDYGYTF
TGTGCCTGGAGTGTAGGACAGGACTATGGCTACACCTTC
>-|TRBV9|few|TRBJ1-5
CASSEGGRFNQPQHF
TGTGCCAGCAGCGAGGGGGGACGGTTTAATCAGCCCCAGCATTTT
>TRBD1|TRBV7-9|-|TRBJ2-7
CASSTTPGQLLFSYEQYF
TGTGCCAGCAGCACAACCCCGGGACAGCTTCTTTTCTCCTACGAGCAGTACTTC
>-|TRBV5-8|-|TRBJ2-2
CASSLWTANTGELFF
TGTGCCAGCAGCTTATGGACGGCGAACACCGGGGAGCTGTTTTTT
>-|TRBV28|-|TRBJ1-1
CASILGGTEAFF
TGTGCCAGCATTCTAGGGGGAACTGAAGCTTTCTTT
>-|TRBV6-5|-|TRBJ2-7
CASNKRVEGLEQYF
TGTGCCAGCAACAAACGGGTCGAAGGCCTCGAGCAGTACTTC
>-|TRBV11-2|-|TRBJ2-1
CASSTTGRAHNEQFF
TGTGCCAGCAGCACCACAGGGAGGGCCCACAATGAGCAGTTCTTC
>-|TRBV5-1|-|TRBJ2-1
CASSSSDPDNEQFF
TGCGCCAGCAGCTCGAGCGATCCCGACAATGAGCAGTTCTTC